This note documents a single T cell receptor beta chain sequence. This clone was counted a single time. Its cognate antigen has yet to be identified. No clone much larger than this one lies a single base away; base qualities are absent. Patients with autoimmune disease history or receiving systemic immunosuppression were excluded from the trial. Peripheral blood for TCR sequencing was drawn from every dose cohort at baseline, at cycle 4 day 1 and at cycle 7 day 1. The samples were drawn from a first-in-human, open-label, multicenter phase I dose-escalation trial of ivuxolimab. Adults with locally advanced or metastatic melanoma, renal cell, hepatocellular, or head and neck squamous cell carcinoma were enrolled in the trial. Before TCR sequencing, CD4+ and CD8+ T cells were separately sorted from peripheral blood. This sample stems from a study of OX40 agonist ivuxolimab in advanced cancers. At the level of the whole study: Ivuxolimab, which targeted the costimulatory receptor OX40 (CD134), was an agonistic, fully human IgG2 monoclonal antibody. Intravenous ivuxolimab was administered to patients every 2 weeks at six dose levels: 0.01, 0.1, 0.3, 1.5, 3 and 10 mg/kg. Of the approximately 50 dose-escalation patients, hepatocellular carcinoma was present in about 20, melanoma in about 15, renal cell carcinoma in 9 and head and neck cancer in 9. A male proportion of almost 85% and a mean age of approximately 60 years, ranging from about 23 to 79, were recorded for the dose-escalation cohort. Prior anti-PD-1, anti-PD-L1 or anti-CTLA-4 therapy was permitted, and about 40% of dose-escalation patients had received checkpoint inhibitors. Three dose-escalation patients achieved partial responses, one with hepatocellular carcinoma and two with cutaneous melanoma. The purpose of peripheral TCRbeta sequencing was to test whether ivuxolimab changed TCR sequence diversity and led to clonal T-cell expansion. The paper covers the monotherapy dose-escalation part of the phase I ivuxolimab trial, which included N ≈ 50 patients.

Genomic DNA was isolated from the sorted cells so that the TCRbeta CDR3 region could be sequenced. TCRbeta CDR3 regions were sequenced using the immunoSEQ Assay. Drawn from immuneACCESS, this table holds only the in-frame rearrangements with V and J called that TCRdb kept. Clones are partly lost; checked studies trace under half to an unresolved V gene and leave the rest unexplained. For this sample the table gives 90,000 to 100,000 clones, of which 90% were detected only once. Around 0.15% of the sample rests with the top ten. Study-level results and caveats: Antigen specificity was not determined for the clonally expanded peripheral T cells. Low levels of normalized T-cell clonal expansion were also shown by some nonresponding patients. After ivuxolimab, more expanded clones were found on average in CD8+ T cells than in CD4+ T cells. At doses of 0.1 to 3.0 mg/kg, clonal expansion of both CD4+ and CD8+ T cells in blood was seen between baseline and week 6. In the 0.1-3.0 mg/kg groups, partial responders had among the lowest normalized peripheral clonal expansion, particularly in CD8+ T cells.

This clonotype was obtained from an adult with an advanced solid tumor such as melanoma, head and neck, liver or kidney cancer. This sample comprised CD4+ or CD8+ T cells sorted from blood, obtained in a trial of the OX40 agonist ivuxolimab.

CDR3 sequence: CSVGERGSTDTQYF. The DNA sequence follows: TGCAGCGTCGGAGAGCGGGGTAGCACAGATACGCAGTATTTT. Rearrangement joined TRBV29-1 to TRBJ2-3; 7 bases in the middle match TRBD2. The germline V end is reduced by 6 bases and the J end by 0 bases; junction bases left unmatched: 6. For CDR1 and CDR2, the germline V gene lists SQVTM and ANQGSEA. The CDR3 goes from the cysteine to the phenylalanine over 14 residues. Of the read, only the CDR3 DNA is kept; its 42 bases are in frame from base 1.